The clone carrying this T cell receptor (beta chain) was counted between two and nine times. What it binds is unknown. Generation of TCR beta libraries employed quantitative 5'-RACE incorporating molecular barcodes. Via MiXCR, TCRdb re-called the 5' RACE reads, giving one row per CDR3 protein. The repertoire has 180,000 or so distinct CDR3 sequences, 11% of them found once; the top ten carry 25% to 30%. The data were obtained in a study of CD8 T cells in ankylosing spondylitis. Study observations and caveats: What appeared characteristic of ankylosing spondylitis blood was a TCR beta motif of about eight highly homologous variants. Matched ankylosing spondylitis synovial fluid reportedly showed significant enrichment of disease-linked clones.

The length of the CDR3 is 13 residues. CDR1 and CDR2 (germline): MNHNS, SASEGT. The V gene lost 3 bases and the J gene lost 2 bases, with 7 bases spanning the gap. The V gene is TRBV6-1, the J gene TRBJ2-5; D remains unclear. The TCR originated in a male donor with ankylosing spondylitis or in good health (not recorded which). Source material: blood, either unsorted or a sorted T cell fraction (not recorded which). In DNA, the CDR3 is TGTGCCAGCAGTGATATATTACAAGAGACCCAGTACTTC. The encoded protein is CASSDILQETQYF.